This entry describes one TCR beta chain. It lacks a known antigen. No base qualities exist here, and no much larger clone lies one base off it. This entry comes from a study of OX40 agonist ivuxolimab in advanced cancers. In the study overall: Ivuxolimab was a fully human IgG2 agonistic monoclonal antibody targeting the costimulatory receptor OX40 (CD134). In the dose-escalation cohort, 82.7% of patients were male, and the mean age was roughly 60 years, with a range of about 23 to 90. Intravenous ivuxolimab was administered to patients every 2 weeks at six dose levels: 0.01, 0.1, 0.3, 1.5, 3 and 10 mg/kg. The paper describes the monotherapy dose-escalation part (N of about 52 patients) of the phase I trial of ivuxolimab. Patients were allowed to have had prior anti-PD-1, anti-PD-L1 or anti-CTLA-4 therapy, and around two fifths of the dose-escalation patients had been treated with checkpoint inhibitors. Of the roughly 54 patients in dose escalation, about 20 had hepatocellular carcinoma, around 15 had melanoma, 9 had renal cell carcinoma and 9 had head and neck cancer. Partial responses occurred in three dose-escalation patients: two with cutaneous melanoma and one with hepatocellular carcinoma. Peripheral TCRbeta sequencing aimed to test whether ivuxolimab altered TCR sequence diversity and caused clonal T-cell expansion.

Patients with autoimmune disease history or receiving systemic immunosuppression were excluded from the trial. In every dose cohort, peripheral blood was drawn for TCR sequencing at baseline, cycle 4 day 1, and cycle 7 day 1. Samples came from an open-label, multicenter, first-in-human phase I dose-escalation trial of ivuxolimab. Adults with locally advanced or metastatic head and neck squamous cell, hepatocellular, melanoma or renal cell carcinoma were enrolled in the trial. Before TCR sequencing, CD4+ T cells and CD8+ T cells were sorted from peripheral blood as separate populations. The CDR3 contains 11 residues, cysteine and phenylalanine counted. CDR3 DNA is the only sequence kept; it has 33 bases, read in frame from the first base. CDR1 and CDR2 are read off the germline V gene (reference sequence) as SGHNT and YYREEE. Cut back by 3 bases and 3 bases, the V and J ends lie 4 bases apart. To sequence the TCRbeta CDR3 region, genomic DNA was isolated from the sorted cells. The immunoSEQ Assay was used to sequence the TCRbeta CDR3 regions. TCRdb stores this immuneACCESS table with in-frame sequences only. Part of the clones is absent; in the studies checked, under half of the shortfall reflects unresolved V genes, and no reason is known for the rest. The sample has about 22,000 clones on record, approximately 88% of them singletons. The leading ten clones occupy 35% to 40% of the sample.

What the study reported, not specific to this receptor: After ivuxolimab, CD8+ T cells had more expanded clones than CD4+ T cells on average. In partial responders in the 0.1-3.0 mg/kg groups, normalized peripheral clonal expansion was found to be among the lowest, especially among CD8+ T cells. Low levels of normalized T-cell clonal expansion were also shown by some nonresponding patients. Antigen specificity was not determined for the clonally expanded peripheral T cells. Clonal expansion of both CD4+ and CD8+ blood T cells was observed from baseline to week 6 at doses 0.1 to 3.0 mg/kg.

This sequence was found in an adult with an advanced solid tumor such as melanoma, head and neck, liver or kidney cancer. The specimen comprised CD4+ or CD8+ T cells sorted from blood, sampled in a trial of the OX40 agonist ivuxolimab. This receptor chain uses TRBV5-4 and TRBJ2-7; no D gene can be assigned with confidence. CDR3 protein: CASSSNYEQYF. The DNA sequence is TGTGCCAGCAGCTCGAACTACGAGCAGTACTTC.